The rows below give T cell receptor beta chains drawn from one sample of a study of shared clonotypes between healthy human individuals. TCRdb's table, derived via immunoSEQ multiplex PCR, lists solely in-frame clones and lacks some. The data show around 300,000 clones, about nine tenths seen once. The material sequenced was memory CD8+ T cells sorted from blood. The source of these receptors is a man aged 18 to 29 in good health. The CDR3 runs from the conserved cysteine through the conserved F or W. Each record gives: J gene, V gene, D gene, clone size, CDR3 DNA, CDR3 protein. The D gene is left open where the match is weak. Only some rows state a clone size, as once, few, many or a class for expanded clones.

>TRBJ1-1|TRBV13|-|many
TGTGCCAGCAGCCCAGGGCGTGCAAACCCTGAAGCTTTCTTT
CASSPGRANPEAFF
>TRBJ1-5|TRBV6-1|-|-
TGTGCCAGCAGTGTCCAGGGATATTATCTTCTCAATCAGCCCCAGCATTTT
CASSVQGYYLLNQPQHF
>TRBJ1-1|TRBV9|TRBD1|many
TGTGCCAGCAGCGCCGGGACAGCGAACACTGAAGCTTTCTTT
CASSAGTANTEAFF
>TRBJ2-7|TRBV5-6|-|-
TGTGCCAGCAGCTTGGCCGGAGGGGCTCCCTACGAGCAGTACTTC
CASSLAGGAPYEQYF
>TRBJ1-1|TRBV15|-|-
TGTGCCACCAGTACACCAGGGTCCACTGAAGCTTTCTTT
CATSTPGSTEAFF
>TRBJ2-5|TRBV11-3|-|-
TGTGCCAGCAGCTTAGGGGGGGCAGAGACCCAGTACTTC
CASSLGGAETQYF
>TRBJ1-6|TRBV25-1|-|-
TGTGCCAGCAGTGAATGGGGGGGAAATTCACCCCTCCACTTT
CASSEWGGNSPLHF
>TRBJ2-7|TRBV4-3|-|-
TGCGCCAGCAGCCAAGATCTCATCTACGAGCAGTACTTC
CASSQDLIYEQYF
>TRBJ2-7|TRBV12-5|TRBD2|-
TGTGCTAGTGGTCCGAGACTAGCGGGTATTCACGAGCAGTACTTC
CASGPRLAGIHEQYF
>TRBJ2-5|TRBV7-9|-|-
TGTGCCAGCAGCTTAGCTGAGGTAGCACAAGAGACCCAGTACTTC
CASSLAEVAQETQYF
>TRBJ2-1|TRBV9|TRBD2|-
TGTGCCAGCAGCCCTTCGAACCAGGGACTAGCGGTCTTC
CASSPSNQGLAVF
>TRBJ2-7|TRBV30|-|many
TGTGCCTGGAGCATAAGGGAGGACGGCGGGTCCTACGAGCAGTACTTC
CAWSIREDGGSYEQYF
>TRBJ2-7|TRBV4-1|-|-
TGCGCCAGCAGCTTTGGGGCCCTCTCCTACGAGCAGTACTTC
CASSFGALSYEQYF
>TRBJ1-1|TRBV7-9|-|-
TGTGCCAGCAGGGTGAACACTGAAGCTTTCTTT
CASRVNTEAFF
>TRBJ1-4|TRBV13|-|few
TGTGCCAGCAGCTTAGTTGGCACAACTAATGAAAAACTGTTTTTT
CASSLVGTTNEKLFF
>TRBJ2-1|TRBV11-2|-|-
TGTGCCAGCAGCACCCCCAGGGCGGCAAGCTCCTACAATGAGCAGTTCTTC
CASSTPRAASSYNEQFF
>TRBJ1-1|TRBV9|-|once
TGTGCCAGCAGCGTAAGAGTGAACACTGAAGCTTTCTTT
CASSVRVNTEAFF
>TRBJ1-2|TRBV15|TRBD1|-
TGTGCCACCAGCAGAGATCGGACAGGGGTTAATGGCTACACCTTC
CATSRDRTGVNGYTF
>TRBJ2-7|TRBV4-1|-|-
TGCGCCAGCAGCCAAGATCCCGGCGCCACCGGCTACGAGCAGTACTTC
CASSQDPGATGYEQYF
>TRBJ2-1|TRBV20-1|-|few
TGCAGTGCTAGAATTCCGGGCGGGTGGTTCTTC
CSARIPGGWFF
>TRBJ2-1|TRBV27|TRBD2|-
TGTGCCAGCAGCATTGGAGGGGAGGGCAATGAGCAGTTCTTC
CASSIGGEGNEQFF
>TRBJ1-1|TRBV27|TRBD1|few
TGTGCCAGCAGAGTACAGGGGGTTGAGACTGAAGCTTTCTTT
CASRVQGVETEAFF
>TRBJ2-3|TRBV5-6|TRBD2|-
TGTGCCAGCAGCTTCAATAGCGGGAGGGCCCCAGATACGCAGTATTTT
CASSFNSGRAPDTQYF
>TRBJ1-4|TRBV9|-|-
TGTGCCAGCAGCACACCGGGGGCGGATATATGGGGAAATGAAAAACTGTTTTTT
CASSTPGADIWGNEKLFF
>TRBJ2-1|TRBV27|TRBD2|-
TGTGCCAGCAGAGCCGGGACTAGCGGCCCGAATGAGCAGTTCTTC
CASRAGTSGPNEQFF
>TRBJ1-5|TRBV7-6|TRBD1|-
TGTGCCAGCAGCCGCACCAGGGGGCCTCGACAGCCCCAGCATTTT
CASSRTRGPRQPQHF
>TRBJ2-7|TRBV10-1|-|-
TGCGCCAGCAGTGAGGGCGGCTCCTACGAGCAGTACTTC
CASSEGGSYEQYF
>TRBJ2-2|TRBV5-1|TRBD1|-
TGCGCCAGCAGCTTGCGGACAGGGAGCGCCGGGGAGCTGTTTTTT
CASSLRTGSAGELFF
>TRBJ1-1|TRBV10-3|TRBD1|once
TGTGCCATCGGGCGACAGGGGGTCAACACTGAAGCTTTCTTT
CAIGRQGVNTEAFF
>TRBJ1-6|TRBV7-2|TRBD1|-
TGTGCCAGCAGCTCTATACAACAGGGGGCGGCTTATTCACCCCTCCACTTT
CASSSIQQGAAYSPLHF
>TRBJ2-7|TRBV4-3|TRBD2|-
TGCGCCAGCAGCCAAGAACGACTAGCGGGACCCTACGAGCAGTACTTC
CASSQERLAGPYEQYF
>TRBJ1-2|TRBV25-1|-|-
TGTGCCAGCAGTGGGGTAAAGGGGGGGCCTAACTATGGCTACACCTTC
CASSGVKGGPNYGYTF
>TRBJ2-7|TRBV9|-|-
TGTGCCAGCAGCGTAAGACGGGACAACCTAAACTCCTACGAGCAGTACTTC
CASSVRRDNLNSYEQYF
>TRBJ1-4|TRBV2|-|-
TGTGCCAGCAGTGAAGGCCAGAATAATGAAAAACTGTTTTTT
CASSEGQNNEKLFF
>TRBJ1-2|TRBV4-1|-|-
TGCGCCAGCAGCGGGGTTGGGGACTATGGCTACACCTTC
CASSGVGDYGYTF
>TRBJ2-1|TRBV5-4|TRBD2|once
TGTGCCAGCAGCCCGACTAGCGGTTCTTCCTACAATGAGCAGTTCTTC
CASSPTSGSSYNEQFF
>TRBJ2-3|TRBV6-4|-|-
TGTGCCAGCAGTGACAGTCGCGGGGGCACAGATACGCAGTATTTT
CASSDSRGGTDTQYF
>TRBJ1-2|TRBV5-4|TRBD1|-
TGTGCCAGCAGCTTGATAGGGGGCACCTATGGCTACACCTTC
CASSLIGGTYGYTF